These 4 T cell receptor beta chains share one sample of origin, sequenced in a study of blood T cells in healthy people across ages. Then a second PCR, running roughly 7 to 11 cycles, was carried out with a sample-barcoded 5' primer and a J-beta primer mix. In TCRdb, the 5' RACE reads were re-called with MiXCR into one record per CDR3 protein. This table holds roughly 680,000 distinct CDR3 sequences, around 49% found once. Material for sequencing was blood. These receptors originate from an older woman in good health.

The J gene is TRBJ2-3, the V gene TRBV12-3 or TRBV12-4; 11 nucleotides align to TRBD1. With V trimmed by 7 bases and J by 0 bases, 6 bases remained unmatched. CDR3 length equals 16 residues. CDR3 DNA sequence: TGTGCCAGCACCCTCGGGGACAGGGGGAGCACAGATACGCAGTATTTT. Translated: CASTLGDRGSTDTQYF.

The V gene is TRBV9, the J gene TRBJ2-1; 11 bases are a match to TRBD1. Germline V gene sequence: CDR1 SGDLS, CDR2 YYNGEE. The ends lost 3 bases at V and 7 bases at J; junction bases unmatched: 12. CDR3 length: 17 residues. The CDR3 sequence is CASSGGSGQGAKNEQFF. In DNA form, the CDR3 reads TGTGCCAGCAGCGGAGGGAGCGGACAGGGGGCAAAGAATGAGCAGTTCTTC.

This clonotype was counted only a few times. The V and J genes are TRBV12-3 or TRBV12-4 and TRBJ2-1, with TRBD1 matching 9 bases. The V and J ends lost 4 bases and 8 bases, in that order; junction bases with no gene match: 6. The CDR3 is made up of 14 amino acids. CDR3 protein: CASSYSGQGYEQFF. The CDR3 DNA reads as TGTGCCAGCAGTTACTCGGGACAGGGTTATGAGCAGTTCTTC.

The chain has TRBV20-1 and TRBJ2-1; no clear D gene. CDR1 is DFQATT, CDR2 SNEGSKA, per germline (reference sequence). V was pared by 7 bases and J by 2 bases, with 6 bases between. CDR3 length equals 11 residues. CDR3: CSVWPYNEQFF. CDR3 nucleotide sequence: TGCAGTGTTTGGCCCTACAATGAGCAGTTCTTC.